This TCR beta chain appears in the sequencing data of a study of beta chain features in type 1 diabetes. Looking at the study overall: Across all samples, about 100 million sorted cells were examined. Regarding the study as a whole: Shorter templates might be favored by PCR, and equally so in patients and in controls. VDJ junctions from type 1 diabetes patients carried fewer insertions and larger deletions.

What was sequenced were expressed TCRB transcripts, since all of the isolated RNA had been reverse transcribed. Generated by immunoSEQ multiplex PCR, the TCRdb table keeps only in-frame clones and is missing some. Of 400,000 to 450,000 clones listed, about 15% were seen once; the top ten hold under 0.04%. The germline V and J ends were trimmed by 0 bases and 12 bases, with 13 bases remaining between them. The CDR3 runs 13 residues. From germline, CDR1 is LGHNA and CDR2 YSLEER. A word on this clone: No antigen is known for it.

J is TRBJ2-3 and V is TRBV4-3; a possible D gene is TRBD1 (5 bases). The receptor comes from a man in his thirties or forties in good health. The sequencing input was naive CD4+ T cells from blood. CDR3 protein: CASSQDRVRGQYF. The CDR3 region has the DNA TGCGCCAGCAGCCAAGATAGAGTTAGGGGTCAGTATTTT.